This section outlines one T cell receptor (beta chain) sequence together with its context. What it recognizes is unknown. Investigators isolated RNA and reverse transcribed it into cDNA to act as the sequencing template. TCRdb keeps only in-frame clones here, not all; method: immunoSEQ multiplex PCR. This sample has approximately 8,000 clones, with roughly 69% found just once. Looked up from germline, CDR1 is SGHRS and CDR2 is YFSETQ. This CDR3 region has 15 residues. The ends were cut back, 4 bases at V and 9 bases at J, with 20 bases in the middle. In alopecia areata patients, both lesional scalp punch biopsies and peripheral blood were collected. These data belong to a study of CD8+ T cells in alopecia areata. Study background: A regimen of oral tofacitinib, 5 to 10 mg twice daily, was given to treated patients. The study's findings and limits: TCR sharing was clearer in mice than between patients, perhaps partly owing to patient HLA diversity.

This receptor was obtained from a human donor with alopecia areata. The chain recombines TRBV5-1 with TRBJ2-1; a possible D gene is TRBD1 (6 bases). This specimen was skin, taken at week 0. The CDR3 region has the DNA TGCGCCAGCAGCCTGGGCAGGGGACCCCTGGGTGAGCAGTTCTTC. Residues: CASSLGRGPLGEQFF.